One sample yielded the 29 T cell receptor beta chains listed below, sequenced in a study of blood T cells in healthy people across ages. Primers used in a second PCR of about 7 to 12 cycles were a sample-barcoded 5' primer and a J-beta primer mix. TCRdb redid the calling of the 5' RACE reads with MiXCR, one entry per CDR3 protein. This table holds around 2 million distinct CDR3 sequences, 39% found once. The sequenced sample was blood. These receptor sequences come from a human donor in good health.

J is TRBJ2-1 and V is TRBV11-1, with a tentative D call TRBD1 (5 bases). Trimming took off 5 bases at V and 5 bases at J, with 10 bases between the two ends. The CDR3 has 13 amino acids. Per the germline V gene, CDR1 is SGHAT and CDR2 is FQDESV (reference sequence). CDR3 nucleotide sequence: TGTGCCAGCAGCCCGGACAATAACAATGAGCAGTTCTTC. It specifies CASSPDNNNEQFF.

This clonotype was detected only a few times. J is TRBJ1-4 and V is TRBV7-9; 8 bases are a match to TRBD1. Germline values: CDR1 SEHNR, CDR2 FQNEAQ (reference sequence). Germline trimming cut 5 bases from V and 5 bases from J; bases unmatched to any gene: 4. The CDR3 runs to 14 residues. Written as DNA, the CDR3 is TGTGCCAGCAGCGACAGGACAGGGAATGAAAAACTGTTTTTT. It encodes CASSDRTGNEKLFF.

This chain uses TRBV4-2 with TRBJ2-3; 12 nucleotides agree with TRBD1. Trimming took 0 bases from V and 4 from J; bases not matched to a gene: 2. Germline loops: CDR1 LGHNA, CDR2 YNFKEQ. The CDR3 runs to 16 residues. The CDR3 sequence is CASSQEGQGASDTQYF. The CDR3 bases are TGTGCCAGCAGCCAAGAGGGACAGGGGGCGTCAGATACGCAGTATTTT.

The genes are TRBV5-1 and TRBJ2-6, with D unresolved. Trimming took 3 bases from V and 2 from J, leaving 18 bases between them. The length of the CDR3 is 18 residues. In germline, CDR1 is SGHRS, CDR2 YFSETQ. The CDR3 sequence is CASSWPRIQIPGANVLTF. The CDR3 region has the DNA TGCGCCAGCAGCTGGCCTCGAATACAGATCCCTGGGGCCAACGTCCTGACTTTC.

The J gene is TRBJ1-2, the V gene TRBV6-6; no definite D call. The germline CDR1 and CDR2 sequences are MNHNY and SVGAGI (reference sequence). V gave up 2 bases and J gave up 6 bases, with 13 bases separating them. CDR3 length: 14 residues. Here the CDR3 reads CASSYRVDRDGYTF. The DNA of the CDR3 is TGTGCCAGCAGTTACCGAGTAGATCGGGATGGCTACACCTTC.

This clonotype has only a few counts. V gene TRBV11-2 combines with J gene TRBJ2-3; no firm D call. The CDR3 contains 14 residues. The V gene lost 3 bases and the J gene lost 2 bases, with 9 bases spanning the gap. Looked up from germline, CDR1 is SGHAT and CDR2 is FQNNGV. DNA of the CDR3: TGTGCCAGCAGCTTTGGGGAATACACAGATACGCAGTATTTT. Residues: CASSFGEYTDTQYF.

The chain has TRBV6-6 and TRBJ2-5, with TRBD2 matching over 12 bases. Germline CDR1 and CDR2: MNHNY and SVGAGI (reference sequence). V was clipped by 5 bases and J by 2 bases; unmatched bases: 6. This CDR3 contains 16 residues. Here the CDR3 DNA reads TGTGCCAGCAGTAGACTAGCGGGGGAGCGACAAGAGACCCAGTACTTC. This translates into CASSRLAGERQETQYF.

The chain links TRBV29-1 to TRBJ2-2; possible D gene TRBD1, 7 bases. Trimming removed 4 bases at V and 3 bases at J, with 15 bases between. The germline V gene encodes CDR1 SQVTM and CDR2 ANQGSEA. This CDR3 is 15 amino acids long. The CDR3, as DNA: TGCAGCGTTGTTGGCGACAGGGAGGACACCGGGGAGCTGTTTTTT. Protein sequence: CSVVGDREDTGELFF.

V is TRBV3-1 and J is TRBJ2-7, with TRBD2 identical over 11 bases. This CDR3 has 17 residues. CDR1 and CDR2 from the germline V gene are LGHDT and YNNKEL (reference sequence). The trim removed 2 bases at V and 5 bases at J, leaving 11 bases unmatched. The CDR3 DNA is TGTGCCAGCAGCCAACATGGCGGTAGCGGGGGGGCCAACGAGCAGTACTTC. This sequence encodes CASSQHGGSGGANEQYF.

This clonotype was seen more than once but under ten times. This sequence joins TRBV20-1 and TRBJ1-1; 9 bases are shared with TRBD1. Germline CDR1 DFQATT, CDR2 SNEGSKA (reference sequence). The CDR3 has 21 residues. V shed 3 bases and J 7 bases; nucleotides not matched to a gene: 30. The CDR3 DNA sequence: TGCAGTGCTAGTACCGCACAATTTATAGGTGGGGGACAGGGCCCTCAAAGTGAAGCTTTCTTT. Protein product: CSASTAQFIGGGQGPQSEAFF.

The gene calls are TRBV12-3 or TRBV12-4 and TRBJ1-6, with D unclear. Trimming pared 0 bases from V and 12 bases from J, leaving 9 bases between. This CDR3 spans 13 amino acids. CDR3 coding DNA: TGTGCCAGCAGTTTAGCGCTAGGTGGACCCCTCCACTTT. Encoded protein: CASSLALGGPLHF.

This clonotype has more than one count but fewer than ten. The chain joins TRBV7-9 to TRBJ2-7; 10 bases match TRBD1. V shed 3 bases, J shed 9 bases, and the junction held 11 bases outside the gene matches. The CDR3 loop spans 15 amino acids. Germline V CDR1 and CDR2: SEHNR, FQNEAQ (reference sequence). CDR3 protein: CASSFDRGRTSPQYF. The DNA for the CDR3 is TGTGCCAGCAGCTTTGACAGGGGGCGAACCTCACCGCAGTACTTC.

On this clonotype itself: The junction departs from germline at one end; a sequencing error may be responsible. This rearrangement joins TRBV11-1 to TRBJ2-1; 10 bases are a match to TRBD1. CDR3 size: 15 residues. The V gene's germline CDR1 is SGHAT and CDR2 FQDESV (reference sequence). As DNA, the CDR3 is TGCGCCAGCAGCCAAACGGGACAGGGGAACAATGAGCAGTTCTTC. Amino acid sequence: CASSQTGQGNNEQFF.

The chain couples TRBV12-3 or TRBV12-4 to TRBJ1-2; D gene uncertain. V gave up 5 bases and J gave up 4 bases, with 20 bases separating them. CDR3 length: 16 residues. CDR3 nucleotide sequence: TGTGCCAGCAGTCCAATAAACGACCGGGTACGCTATGGCTACACCTTC. Its protein is CASSPINDRVRYGYTF.

The chain recombines TRBV4-2 with TRBJ2-1; D perhaps matches TRBD2 (6 bases). The V gene's germline CDR1 is LGHNA and CDR2 YNFKEQ. The length of the CDR3 is 17 residues. V shed 3 bases and J shed 0 bases, with 15 bases lying between them. CDR3 DNA sequence: TGTGCCAGCAGCCACCGCGGGGCCGCCAGCTCCTACAATGAGCAGTTCTTC. Residues: CASSHRGAASSYNEQFF.

The chain uses TRBV29-1 and TRBJ1-3; 10 positions match TRBD1. The V segment lost 3 bases and the J segment 0 bases; nucleotides outside the gene matches: 8. Germline CDR1 SQVTM, CDR2 ANQGSEA. The CDR3 covers 17 residues. CDR3 nucleotides: TGCAGCGTTGATCTCTTGGACAGGGGGAGCTCTGGAAACACCATATATTTT. Translating it yields CSVDLLDRGSSGNTIYF.

CDR3 protein: CASSQELFTEQFF. The CDR3, as DNA: TGTGCCAGCAGCCAAGAACTCTTCACTGAGCAGTTCTTC. The chain recombines TRBV4-2 with TRBJ2-1; unclear D gene. V was trimmed by 0 bases and J by 9 bases, leaving 9 bases between them. The CDR3 is 13 amino acids. Germline V CDR1 and CDR2: LGHNA, YNFKEQ.

The chain combines TRBV6-6 with TRBJ2-5; 8 positions match TRBD1. The germline gives CDR1 MNHNY, CDR2 SVGAGI (reference sequence). The CDR3 is 15 amino acids. V shed 5 bases and J 5 bases; nucleotides not matched to a gene: 10. In nucleotides, the CDR3 is TGTGCCAGCAGTCGAGGACAGGGATGGGGGGAGACCCAGTACTTC. It is translated as CASSRGQGWGETQYF.

The chain has TRBV4-1 and TRBJ2-7; 10 bases match TRBD1. The CDR3 covers 17 residues. V lost 2 bases, J lost 2 bases, and 9 bases stayed unmatched. Germline V gives CDR1 MGHRA, CDR2 YSYEKL. This CDR3 is CASSQHNPGQGAYEQYF. The CDR3 DNA reads TGCGCCAGCAGCCAACATAACCCCGGACAGGGGGCCTACGAGCAGTACTTC.

Only a few counts were recorded for this clonotype. The gene calls are TRBV29-1 and TRBJ2-1; 7 nucleotides line up with TRBD2. This CDR3 spans 13 amino acids. Germline lookup yields CDR1 SQVTM and CDR2 ANQGSEA. J gave up 7 bases and V 7 bases, and 10 bases lay outside the gene matches. Here the CDR3 DNA reads TGCAGCGCTCCTGGGAGGGATCTAAATGAGCAGTTCTTC. Translated, it gives CSAPGRDLNEQFF.

Only a few counts were recorded for this clonotype. The chain carries TRBV5-8 and TRBJ2-1; 8 bases fit TRBD2. The V gene end was trimmed by 4 bases and the J gene end by 15 bases; junction bases not matched to a gene: 18. The CDR3 covers 15 residues. Germline CDR1 and CDR2: SGHTS and YDEGEE. The CDR3 region is CASSGGRYPGGPGFF. The DNA of the CDR3 is TGTGCCAGCAGCGGAGGGAGATATCCGGGGGGGCCAGGGTTCTTC.

The chain uses TRBV11-2 and TRBJ2-3, with TRBD2 matching over 8 bases. This CDR3 comprises 17 residues. V dropped 5 bases and J dropped 5; count of bases not matched to a gene: 15. CDR1 and CDR2 from the germline V gene are SGHAT and FQNNGV. The CDR3 loop is CASSQRGSGGRGDTQYF. DNA for the CDR3: TGTGCCAGCAGCCAAAGGGGAAGCGGGGGCAGGGGAGATACGCAGTATTTT.

V gene TRBV5-1 combines with J gene TRBJ2-3, with 11 bases lining up with TRBD2. The trim removed 4 bases at V and 3 bases at J, leaving 10 bases unmatched. The CDR3 spans 17 residues. Per the germline V gene, CDR1 is SGHRS and CDR2 is YFSETQ. CDR3 amino acids: CASSLGLTSGVTDTQYF. In DNA form, the CDR3 reads TGCGCCAGCAGCCTTGGGTTGACTAGCGGGGTAACAGATACGCAGTATTTT.

This clonotype occurred a few times. V is TRBV7-2 and J is TRBJ1-2; TRBD1 is a possible D gene (6 bases). The CDR3 has 15 amino acids. V shed 7 bases and J shed 3 bases, with 18 bases lying between them. The germline V gene has CDR1 SGHTA and CDR2 FQGNSA. CDR3 bases: TGTGCCAGCACCCCCGATGGGGGCAGTTACTATGGCTACACCTTC. Encoded protein: CASTPDGGSYYGYTF.

The CDR3 region is CASTLDRGHGEAFF. The CDR3 nucleotides read TGTGCCAGCACCCTAGACAGGGGGCATGGTGAAGCTTTCTTT. The chain joins TRBV2 to TRBJ1-1, with 10 bases that match TRBD1. V shed 7 bases and J 7 bases; nucleotides not matched to a gene: 9. Germline V gene lookup returns CDR1 SNHLY and CDR2 FYNNEI. This CDR3 comprises 14 residues.

The V and J genes are TRBV19 and TRBJ2-1; maybe TRBD2 (5 bases). The CDR3 spans 15 residues. Germline CDR1 reads LNHDA; CDR2 reads SQIVND (reference sequence). V was clipped by 5 bases and J by 8 bases, with 19 bases between them. CDR3 amino acids: CASSPGKEGRDEQFF. The CDR3, as DNA: TGTGCCAGTAGTCCTGGGAAAGAGGGTAGGGATGAGCAGTTCTTC. The whole variable domain, filled in from reference TRBV19 and TRBJ2-1, reads DGGITQSPKYLFRKEGQNVTLSCEQNLNHDAMYWYRQDPGQGLRLIYYSQIVNDFQKGDIAEGYSVSREKKESFPLTVTSAQKNPTAFYLCASSPGKEGRDEQFFGPGTRLTVL.

The chain employs TRBV9 and TRBJ2-7, with D possibly TRBD2 on 5 matching bases. Deletions cut 0 bases from V and 4 bases from J, with 11 bases between. The germline CDR1 and CDR2 sequences are SGDLS and YYNGEE. This CDR3 is built from 14 residues. CDR3 nucleotides: TGTGCCAGCAGCGTAGCTGTCGGCGGGTACGAGCAGTACTTC. This gives the protein CASSVAVGGYEQYF.

The sample holds a few counts of this clonotype. The J gene is TRBJ2-1, the V gene TRBV20-1, with D possibly matching TRBD2 (7 bases). Germline loops: CDR1 DFQATT, CDR2 SNEGSKA (reference sequence). The CDR3 covers 14 residues. V was clipped by 3 bases and J by 4 bases, with 13 bases between them. CDR3 sequence: CSASYGGAYNEQFF. DNA for the CDR3: TGCAGTGCTAGTTATGGGGGGGCGTACAATGAGCAGTTCTTC.

The chain joins TRBV7-2 to TRBJ1-2; D not resolved. Germline CDR1 SGHTA, CDR2 FQGNSA. V lost 0 bases to trimming and J lost 8 bases, with 10 bases between them. The CDR3 covers 13 residues. CDR3 protein: CASSLAVTGGYTF. DNA of the CDR3: TGTGCCAGCAGCTTAGCGGTGACGGGCGGCTACACCTTC.